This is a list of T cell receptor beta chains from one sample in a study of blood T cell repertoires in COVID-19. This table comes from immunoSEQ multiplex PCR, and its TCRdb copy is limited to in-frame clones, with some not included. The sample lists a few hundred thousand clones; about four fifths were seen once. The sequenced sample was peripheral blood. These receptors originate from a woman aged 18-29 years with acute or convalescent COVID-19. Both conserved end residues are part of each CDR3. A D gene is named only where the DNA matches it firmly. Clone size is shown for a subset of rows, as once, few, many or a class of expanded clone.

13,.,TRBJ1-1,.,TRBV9,CASSVGGQAEAFF,TGTGCCAGCAGCGTAGGGGGCCAGGCTGAAGCTTTCTTT
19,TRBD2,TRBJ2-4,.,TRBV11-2,CASSLEAWASGREGDIQYF,TGTGCCAGCAGCTTAGAGGCTTGGGCTAGCGGGAGGGAAGGGGACATTCAGTACTTC
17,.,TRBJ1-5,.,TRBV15,CATSSDGLMVGNQPQHF,TGTGCCACCAGCAGCGATGGACTGATGGTCGGCAATCAGCCCCAGCATTTT
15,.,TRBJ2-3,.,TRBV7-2,CASSLNMRVGDTQYF,TGTGCCAGCAGCTTAAATATGAGGGTAGGGGATACGCAGTATTTT
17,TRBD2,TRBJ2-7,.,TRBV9,CASSNPGLAGGTYEQYF,TGTGCCAGCAGCAACCCGGGACTAGCGGGAGGTACCTACGAGCAGTACTTC
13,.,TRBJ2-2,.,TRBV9,CASSVGGPGELFF,TGTGCCAGCAGCGTAGGAGGCCCCGGGGAGCTGTTTTTT
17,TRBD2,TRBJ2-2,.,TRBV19,CASLGLAGASDTGELFF,TGTGCCAGCCTGGGACTAGCGGGAGCTAGTGACACCGGGGAGCTGTTTTTT
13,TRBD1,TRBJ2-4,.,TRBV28,CASLDQGANIQYF,TGTGCCAGCCTCGATCAGGGGGCAAACATTCAGTACTTC
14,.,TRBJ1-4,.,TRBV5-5,CASSRRQAGEKLFF,TGTGCCAGCAGCCGCCGACAGGCTGGCGAAAAACTGTTTTTT
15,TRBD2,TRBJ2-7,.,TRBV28,CASSSLAGGRYEQYF,TGTGCCAGCAGCAGTCTAGCGGGAGGTCGGTACGAGCAGTACTTC
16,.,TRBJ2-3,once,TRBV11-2,CASSLVGGLAADTQYF,TGTGCCAGCAGCTTAGTCGGGGGGCTCGCGGCAGATACGCAGTATTTT
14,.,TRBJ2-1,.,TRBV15,CATSRTAGPNEQFF,TGTGCCACCAGCAGAACCGCCGGTCCCAATGAGCAGTTCTTC
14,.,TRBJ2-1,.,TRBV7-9,CASSLSLAYNEQFF,TGTGCCAGCAGCTTGAGTCTAGCCTACAATGAGCAGTTCTTC
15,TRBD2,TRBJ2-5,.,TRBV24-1,CATSDRRGTQETQYF,TGTGCCACCAGTGATCGGCGGGGGACCCAAGAGACCCAGTACTTC
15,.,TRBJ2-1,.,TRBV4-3,CASSQGSGVANEQFF,TGCGCCAGCAGCCAAGGGTCGGGAGTGGCCAATGAGCAGTTCTTC
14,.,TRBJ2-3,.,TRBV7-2,CASSFSRSTDTQYF,TGTGCCAGCAGCTTCTCCAGAAGCACAGATACGCAGTATTTT
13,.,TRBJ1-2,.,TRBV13,CASSPPDTYGYTF,TGTGCCAGCAGCCCGCCGGACACCTATGGCTACACCTTC
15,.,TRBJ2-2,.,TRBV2,CASSQNQGSAGELFF,TGTGCCAGCAGTCAGAATCAGGGTTCCGCCGGGGAGCTGTTTTTT
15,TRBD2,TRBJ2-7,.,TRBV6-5,CASSSGTSGSKEQYF,TGTGCCAGCAGCTCCGGGACTAGCGGGAGTAAGGAGCAGTACTTC
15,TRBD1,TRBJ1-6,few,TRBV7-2,CASSTKTGGWIPLHF,TGTGCCAGCAGCACCAAGACAGGGGGTTGGATACCCCTCCACTTT
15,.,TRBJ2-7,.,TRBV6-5,CASRAGTGDSYEQYF,TGTGCCAGCAGAGCCGGGACGGGAGACTCCTACGAGCAGTACTTC
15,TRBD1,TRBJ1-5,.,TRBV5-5,CASSPGQISNQPQHF,TGTGCCAGCAGCCCGGGACAGATTAGCAATCAGCCCCAGCATTTT
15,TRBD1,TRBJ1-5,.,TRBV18,CASSPSGQGNQPQHF,TGTGCCAGCTCACCCTCCGGACAGGGTAATCAGCCCCAGCATTTT
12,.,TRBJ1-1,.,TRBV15,CATSWGDTEAFF,TGTGCCACCAGTTGGGGGGACACTGAAGCTTTCTTT
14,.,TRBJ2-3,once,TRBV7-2,CASSFSTSTDTQYF,TGTGCCAGCAGCTTTTCGACTAGCACAGATACGCAGTATTTT
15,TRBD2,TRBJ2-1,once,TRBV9,CASRASGSPYNEQFF,TGTGCCAGCAGAGCTAGCGGGAGCCCCTACAATGAGCAGTTCTTC
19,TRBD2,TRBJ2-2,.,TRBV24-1,CATSDLGVLAGGNTGELFF,TGTGCCACCAGTGACCTCGGCGTGTTAGCGGGGGGCAACACCGGGGAGCTGTTTTTT
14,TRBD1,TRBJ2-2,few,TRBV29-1,CSAADRGTTGELFF,TGCAGCGCCGCTGACAGGGGCACGACCGGGGAGCTGTTTTTT
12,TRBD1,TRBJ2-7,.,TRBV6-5,CASSSTGVEQYF,TGTGCCAGCAGTTCGACAGGGGTTGAGCAGTACTTC
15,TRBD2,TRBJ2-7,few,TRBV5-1,CASTRLAGGLGEQYF,TGCGCCAGCACCCGACTAGCGGGAGGGCTAGGCGAGCAGTACTTC
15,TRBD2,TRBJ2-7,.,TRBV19,CASSPRTSGTYEQYF,TGTGCCAGTAGTCCCCGGACTAGCGGTACGTACGAGCAGTACTTC
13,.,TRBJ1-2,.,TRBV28,CASSLVGRYGYTF,TGTGCCAGCAGTTTAGTGGGGCGATATGGCTACACCTTC
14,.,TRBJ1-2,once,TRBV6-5,CASSYSKFNYGYTF,TGTGCCAGCAGTTACTCTAAATTTAACTATGGCTACACCTTC
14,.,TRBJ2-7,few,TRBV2,CANQRGYTSYEQYF,TGTGCCAACCAAAGGGGGTACACCTCCTACGAGCAGTACTTC
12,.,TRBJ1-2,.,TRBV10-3,CAISPSPEGYTF,TGTGCCATCAGCCCGAGTCCTGAGGGCTACACCTTC
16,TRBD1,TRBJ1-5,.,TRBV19,CASSSPGDRENQPQHF,TGTGCCAGTAGTAGTCCGGGGGACAGGGAAAATCAGCCCCAGCATTTT
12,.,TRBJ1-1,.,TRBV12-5,CASGWGGTEAFF,TGTGCTAGTGGTTGGGGCGGCACTGAAGCTTTCTTT
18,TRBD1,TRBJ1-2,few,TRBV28,CASSFGAQGATHNYGYTF,TGTGCCAGCAGTTTTGGCGCACAGGGGGCGACCCACAACTATGGCTACACCTTC
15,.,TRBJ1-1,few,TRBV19,CASSIESTRQGMAFF,TGTGCCAGTAGTATAGAGAGTACCCGGCAGGGAATGGCTTTCTTT
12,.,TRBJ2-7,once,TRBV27,CASSSHSYEQYF,TGTGCCAGCAGTTCCCACTCCTACGAGCAGTACTTC
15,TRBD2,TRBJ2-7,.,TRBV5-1,CASSSGLGGSYEQYF,TGCGCCAGCAGCTCGGGACTAGGAGGCTCCTACGAGCAGTACTTC
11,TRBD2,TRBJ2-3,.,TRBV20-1,CSARSGEKLYF,TGCAGTGCTAGAAGCGGGGAAAAGTTGTATTTT